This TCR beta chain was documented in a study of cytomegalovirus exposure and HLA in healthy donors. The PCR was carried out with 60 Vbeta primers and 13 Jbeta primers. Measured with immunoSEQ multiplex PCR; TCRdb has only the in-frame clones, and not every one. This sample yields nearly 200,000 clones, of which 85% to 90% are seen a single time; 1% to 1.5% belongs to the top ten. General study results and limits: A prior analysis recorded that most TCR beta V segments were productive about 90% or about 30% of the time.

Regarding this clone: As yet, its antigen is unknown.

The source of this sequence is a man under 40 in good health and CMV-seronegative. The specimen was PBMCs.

The chain's CDR3 is CASSTTGNDQPQHF. CDR3 DNA: TGTGCCAGCTCCACGACAGGCAACGATCAGCCCCAGCATTTT. This sequence joins TRBV18 and TRBJ1-5, with a possible D match to TRBD1 (6 bases). V was cut by 6 bases and J by 5 bases, with 14 bases left in between. The length of the CDR3 is 14 residues. Germline values: CDR1 KGHSH, CDR2 LQKENI.